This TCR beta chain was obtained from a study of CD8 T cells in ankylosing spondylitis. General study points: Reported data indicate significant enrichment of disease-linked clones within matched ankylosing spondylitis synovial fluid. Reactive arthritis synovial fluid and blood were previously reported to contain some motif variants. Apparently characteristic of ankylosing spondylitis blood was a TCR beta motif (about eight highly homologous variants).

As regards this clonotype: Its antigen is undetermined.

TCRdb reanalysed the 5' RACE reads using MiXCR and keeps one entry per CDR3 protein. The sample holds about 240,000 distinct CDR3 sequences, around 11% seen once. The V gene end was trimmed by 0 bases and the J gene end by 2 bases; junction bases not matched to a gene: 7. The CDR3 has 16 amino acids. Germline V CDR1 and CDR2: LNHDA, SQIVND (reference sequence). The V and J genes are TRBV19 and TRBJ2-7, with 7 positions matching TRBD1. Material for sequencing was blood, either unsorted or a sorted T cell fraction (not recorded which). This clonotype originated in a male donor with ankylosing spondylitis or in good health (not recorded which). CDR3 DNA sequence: TGTGCCAGTAGTATAGATCCGGGACAGTTAACCTACGAGCAGTACTTC. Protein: CASSIDPGQLTYEQYF.